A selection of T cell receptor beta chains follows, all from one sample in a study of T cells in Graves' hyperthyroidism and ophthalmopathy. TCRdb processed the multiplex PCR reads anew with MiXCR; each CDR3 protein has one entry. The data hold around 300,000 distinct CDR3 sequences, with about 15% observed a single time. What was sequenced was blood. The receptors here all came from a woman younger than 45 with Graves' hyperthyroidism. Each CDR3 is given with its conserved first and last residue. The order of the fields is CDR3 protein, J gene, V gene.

cdr3_aa: CASTHRDVSEQYF
j_call: TRBJ2-7
v_call: TRBV7-9

cdr3_aa: CASSLSAGPGELFF
j_call: TRBJ2-2
v_call: TRBV7-3

cdr3_aa: CASSIENQPQHF
j_call: TRBJ1-5
v_call: TRBV19

cdr3_aa: CASSLEATYNEQFF
j_call: TRBJ2-1
v_call: TRBV7-8

cdr3_aa: CASSSGQEDSPLHF
j_call: TRBJ1-6
v_call: TRBV7-2

cdr3_aa: CASSQNRHAGELFF
j_call: TRBJ2-2
v_call: TRBV28

cdr3_aa: CASSQGLPGREQYF
j_call: TRBJ2-7
v_call: TRBV4-2

cdr3_aa: CASSLEGNTDTQYF
j_call: TRBJ2-3
v_call: TRBV12-3/TRBV12-4

cdr3_aa: CASSAPMNTEAFF
j_call: TRBJ1-1
v_call: TRBV10-2

cdr3_aa: CASSTPGLAGVGSTQYF
j_call: TRBJ2-3
v_call: TRBV7-9

cdr3_aa: CASSIVGSGEAKNIQYF
j_call: TRBJ2-4
v_call: TRBV19